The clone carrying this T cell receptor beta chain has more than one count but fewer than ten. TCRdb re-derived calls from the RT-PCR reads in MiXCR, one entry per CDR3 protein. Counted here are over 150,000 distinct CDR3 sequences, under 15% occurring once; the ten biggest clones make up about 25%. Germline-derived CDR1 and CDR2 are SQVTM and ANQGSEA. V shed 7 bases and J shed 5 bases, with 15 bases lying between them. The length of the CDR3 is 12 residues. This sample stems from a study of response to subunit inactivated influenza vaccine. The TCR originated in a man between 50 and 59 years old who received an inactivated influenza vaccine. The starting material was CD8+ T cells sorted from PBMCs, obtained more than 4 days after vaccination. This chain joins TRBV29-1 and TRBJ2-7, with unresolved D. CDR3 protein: CSGGRTRDEQYF. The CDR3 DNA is TGCAGCGGCGGACGAACTCGGGACGAGCAGTACTTC.